This is a list of T cell receptor beta chains from one sample in a study of T cell changes during pregnancy in multiple sclerosis. Clones were read by immunoSEQ multiplex PCR, and TCRdb kept only the in-frame ones, dropping some. The table records 40,000 to 50,000 clones, 85% to 95% of them present only once. The sample was CD4+ T cells from peripheral blood mononuclear cells, taken in the third trimester of pregnancy. Receptor source: a female donor with multiple sclerosis, enrolled in a pregnancy study. The CDR3 runs from the conserved cysteine through the conserved F or W. For some rows the clone size is stated as once, few or many, or as a class when expanded; others skip it.

>TRBJ2-7|NA|TRBV7-9
CASSSTYRDGVPYEQYF
>TRBJ1-5|NA|TRBV7-2
CASSRRTGGDQPQHF
>TRBJ2-5|NA|TRBV7-3
CASSLTGTSDKQTQYF
>TRBJ1-4|NA|TRBV19
CASSVGTGGLARFIEKLFF
>TRBJ2-7|NA|TRBV27
CASKFSLAGSNEQYF
>TRBJ2-3|NA|TRBV5-4
CASSLPQRTDTQYF
>TRBJ2-7|few|TRBV18
CASSPGRVGLEQYF
>TRBJ2-5|NA|TRBV19
CASSMVERELRKTQYF
>TRBJ2-3|NA|TRBV2
CARGTSGRAQYF
>TRBJ2-5|NA|TRBV28
CASSPAGEPQKTQYF
>TRBJ1-1|NA|TRBV28
CASWVRGNTEAFF
>TRBJ2-3|NA|TRBV10-3
CAHRPSGSADTQYF
>TRBJ2-1|NA|TRBV5-4
CASADYLGAGYNEQFF
>TRBJ2-3|NA|TRBV7-2
CASSNGGWSTDTQYF
>TRBJ2-3|NA|TRBV19
CASRKRQGPSDTQYF
>TRBJ2-3|NA|TRBV27
CASSENRDRGTDTQYF
>TRBJ2-3|NA|TRBV7-2
CASSSTRSTDTQYF
>TRBJ2-1|NA|TRBV20-1
CSAHRENEQFF
>TRBJ1-4|NA|TRBV6-5
CASSGDRSNEKLFF
>TRBJ2-5|NA|TRBV14
CASSQLAGGWAETQYF
>TRBJ2-5|NA|TRBV18
CASSLKGRGQETQYF
>TRBJ2-2|NA|TRBV5-1
CASSVGTDTGELFF
>TRBJ2-3|NA|TRBV7-9
CASSSGLAGSSTDTQYF
>TRBJ2-3|once|TRBV19
CASSIKSGGFTDTQYF
>TRBJ2-7|NA|TRBV5-1
CASSFRGRGPQNF
>TRBJ1-2|NA|TRBV18
CASSPDRYYGYTF
>TRBJ2-7|NA|TRBV10-3
CAISGLESYEQYF
>TRBJ1-3|NA|TRBV7-3
CASSSDRGNTIYF
>TRBJ2-7|NA|TRBV5-1
CASSVAGAPYEQYF
>TRBJ1-2|once|TRBV9
CASRGQGAYGYTF
>NA|NA|TRBV5-1
CASRPSYGTGGYEQYF